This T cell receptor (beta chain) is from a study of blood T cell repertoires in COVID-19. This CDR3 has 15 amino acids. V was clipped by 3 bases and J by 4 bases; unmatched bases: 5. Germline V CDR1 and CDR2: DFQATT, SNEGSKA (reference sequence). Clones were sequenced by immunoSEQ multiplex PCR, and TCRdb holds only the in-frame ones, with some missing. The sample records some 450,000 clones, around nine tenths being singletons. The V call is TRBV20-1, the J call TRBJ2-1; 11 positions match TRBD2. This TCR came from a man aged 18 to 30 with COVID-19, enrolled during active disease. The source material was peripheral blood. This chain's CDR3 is CSASSSSGGYNEQFF. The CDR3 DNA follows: TGCAGTGCTAGTAGCTCTAGCGGGGGGTACAATGAGCAGTTCTTC.